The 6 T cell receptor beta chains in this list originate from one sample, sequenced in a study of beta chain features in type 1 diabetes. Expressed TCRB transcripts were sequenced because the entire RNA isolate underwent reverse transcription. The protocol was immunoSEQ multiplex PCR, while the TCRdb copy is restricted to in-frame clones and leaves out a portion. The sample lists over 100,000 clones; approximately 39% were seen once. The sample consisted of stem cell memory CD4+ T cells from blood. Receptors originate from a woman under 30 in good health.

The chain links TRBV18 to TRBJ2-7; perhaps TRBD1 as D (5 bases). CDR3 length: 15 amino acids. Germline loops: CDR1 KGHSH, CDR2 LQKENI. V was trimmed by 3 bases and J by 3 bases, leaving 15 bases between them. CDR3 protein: CASSPLTGRDYEQYF. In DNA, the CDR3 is TGTGCCAGCTCACCCCTGACTGGCAGGGACTACGAGCAGTACTTC.

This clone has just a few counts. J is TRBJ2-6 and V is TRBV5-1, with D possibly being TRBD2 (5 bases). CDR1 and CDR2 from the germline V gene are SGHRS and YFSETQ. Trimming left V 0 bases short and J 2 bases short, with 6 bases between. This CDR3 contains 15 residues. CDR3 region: CASSLAGAGANVLTF. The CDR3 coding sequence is TGCGCCAGCAGCTTGGCCGGGGCTGGGGCCAACGTCCTGACTTTC.

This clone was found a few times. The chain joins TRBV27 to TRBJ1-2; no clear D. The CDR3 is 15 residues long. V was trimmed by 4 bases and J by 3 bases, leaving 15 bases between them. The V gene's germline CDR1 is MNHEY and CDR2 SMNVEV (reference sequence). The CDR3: CASSSQTDYHYGYTF. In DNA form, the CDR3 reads TGTGCCAGCAGTTCCCAGACTGATTACCACTATGGCTACACCTTC.

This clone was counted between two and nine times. CDR3 in amino acids: CAIKATGETQYF. CDR3 DNA sequence: TGTGCCATCAAGGCAACAGGGGAGACCCAGTACTTC. V usage is TRBV10-3 and J usage is TRBJ2-5; D may be TRBD1 (6 bases). Germline V gene sequence: CDR1 ENHRY, CDR2 SYGVKD. V was trimmed by 7 bases and J by 5 bases, leaving 11 bases between them. CDR3 length equals 12 residues.

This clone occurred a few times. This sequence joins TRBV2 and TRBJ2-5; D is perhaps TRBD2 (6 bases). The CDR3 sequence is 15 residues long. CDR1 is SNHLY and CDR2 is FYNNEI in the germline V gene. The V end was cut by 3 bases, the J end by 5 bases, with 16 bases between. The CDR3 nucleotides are TGTGCCAGCAGTGATGGCGGGACCGTCCGGGAGACCCAGTACTTC. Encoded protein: CASSDGGTVRETQYF.

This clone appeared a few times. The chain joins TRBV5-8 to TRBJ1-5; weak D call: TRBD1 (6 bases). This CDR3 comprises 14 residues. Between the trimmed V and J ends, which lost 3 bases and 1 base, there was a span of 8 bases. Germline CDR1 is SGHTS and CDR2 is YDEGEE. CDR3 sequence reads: CASSYQGSNQPQHF. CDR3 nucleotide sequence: TGTGCCAGCAGCTATCAGGGGAGCAATCAGCCCCAGCATTTT.